This is a list of T cell receptor beta chains from one sample in a study of molecular identifiers for immune sequencing clone quantification. TCRdb processed the PCR reads anew with MiXCR; each CDR3 protein has one entry. The table lists about 500,000 distinct CDR3 sequences, about 25% of them singletons, with under 0.85% in the top ten. Sample: naive CD8+ T cells from blood, with Jurkat cell RNA spiked in. The receptors were gathered from a human donor in good health. Some libraries in this study had Jurkat cell RNA spiked in. Each CDR3 is given with its conserved first and last residue. A D gene is named only where the DNA matches it firmly. The size of a clone is reported for some rows only, either as once, few or many, or as a class for expanded clones.

>-|TRBJ1-1|-|TRBV6-1
CASSELWGGANTGAFF
TGTGCCAGCAGTGAATTATGGGGGGGCGCGAACACTGGAGCTTTCTTT
>-|TRBJ1-6|many|TRBV12-5
CASGLVPTGMAYNSPLHF
TGTGCTAGTGGTTTGGTCCCTACAGGGATGGCCTATAATTCACCCCTCCACTTT
>TRBD1|TRBJ1-5|many|TRBV25-1
CASSETGGNQPQHF
TGTGCCAGCAGTGAGACAGGGGGAAATCAGCCCCAGCATTTT
>-|TRBJ1-1|many|TRBV7-9
CASSSRGGGEAFF
TGTGCCAGCAGCTCCAGGGGTGGCGGTGAAGCTTTCTTT
>TRBD1|TRBJ1-1|few|TRBV24-1
CATEGQDRGWTEAFF
TGTGCCACAGAGGGCCAGGACAGGGGATGGACTGAAGCTTTCTTT
>-|TRBJ2-7|many|TRBV7-9
CASSLATKYEQYF
TGTGCCAGCAGCTTAGCGACTAAGTACGAGCAGTACTTC
>TRBD2|TRBJ2-3|many|TRBV30
CAWSGTSPDTQYF
TGTGCCTGGAGTGGGACTAGTCCAGATACGCAGTATTTT
>-|TRBJ1-1|-|TRBV27
CASSLSYLTENTEAFF
TGTGCCAGCAGTTTATCGTATCTAACAGAGAACACTGAAGCTTTCTTT
>TRBD2|TRBJ2-3|many|TRBV28
CASTVPGLAGGPGHGTQYF
TGTGCCAGCACGGTCCCGGGACTAGCGGGAGGGCCTGGTCATGGTACGCAGTATTTT
>-|TRBJ1-1|few|TRBV20-1
CSARGTTRGNTEAFF
TGCAGTGCTAGGGGCACCACCCGGGGAAACACTGAAGCTTTCTTT
>-|TRBJ2-7|-|TRBV5-4
CASSNFQGGQYF
TGTGCCAGCAGCAACTTCCAGGGCGGGCAGTACTTC
>-|TRBJ2-5|-|TRBV5-4
CASTWRDQETQYF
TGTGCCAGCACCTGGAGGGACCAAGAGACCCAGTACTTC
>TRBD1|TRBJ1-2|-|TRBV18
CASSPTGAERNYGYTF
TGTGCCAGCTCACCTACAGGGGCGGAACGTAACTATGGCTACACCTTC
>TRBD2|TRBJ2-2|many|TRBV4-3
CASSLEPSGTGNTGELFF
TGCGCCAGCAGCCTGGAGCCTAGCGGGACGGGGAACACCGGGGAGCTGTTTTTT
>TRBD1|TRBJ1-5|few|TRBV19
CASSEQGINQPQHF
TGTGCCAGTAGTGAACAGGGGATAAATCAGCCCCAGCATTTT
>-|TRBJ2-7|-|TRBV11-3
CASSLEDNPTKQYF
TGTGCCAGCAGCCTTGAGGACAATCCTACGAAGCAGTACTTC
>TRBD2|TRBJ2-7|-|TRBV30
CAWSPPGLASYEQYF
TGTGCCTGGAGTCCTCCGGGACTAGCCTCCTACGAGCAGTACTTC
>-|TRBJ2-3|-|TRBV5-5
CASSQHSRTATDTQYF
TGTGCCAGCAGCCAACATAGCCGCACGGCCACAGATACGCAGTATTTT
>-|TRBJ1-5|-|TRBV19
CASSILSSNQPQHF
TGTGCCAGTAGTATTCTGTCATCCAATCAGCCCCAGCATTTT
>-|TRBJ2-7|-|TRBV19
CASSPDSYYKQYF
TGTGCCAGTAGTCCCGACAGCTACTACAAACAGTACTTC
>TRBD2|TRBJ2-7|-|TRBV20-1
CSASRTSGIGEQYF
TGCAGTGCTAGCCGGACTAGCGGGATCGGAGAGCAGTACTTC
>-|TRBJ2-7|few|TRBV27
CASSLRGPSSYEQYF
TGTGCCAGCAGTTTACGGGGGCCGAGCTCCTACGAGCAGTACTTC
>-|TRBJ1-6|few|TRBV6-6
CASSNGPSSYNSPLHF
TGTGCCAGCAGTAATGGGCCTAGCTCCTATAATTCACCCCTCCACTTT
>TRBD2|TRBJ2-7|many|TRBV28
CASSLWRPGTSGYYEQYF
TGTGCCAGCAGTTTATGGAGGCCCGGGACTAGCGGATACTACGAGCAGTACTTC
>-|TRBJ2-7|few|TRBV13
CASSLRGSSDEQYF
TGTGCCAGCAGCTTAAGGGGGAGTTCGGACGAGCAGTACTTC
>-|TRBJ1-4|many|TRBV7-9
CASSRKDSNEKLFF
TGTGCCAGCAGCCGAAAAGACAGTAATGAAAAACTGTTTTTT